This TCR beta chain derives from a study of OX40 agonist ivuxolimab in advanced cancers. Study summary: Every 2 weeks, ivuxolimab was infused into the patients intravenously at between 0.01 and 10 mg/kg. Points from the study as a whole: Patients with a partial response at 0.1-3.0 mg/kg had among the lowest clonal expansion. Expanded clones tended on average to be more numerous among CD8+ T cells than CD4+.

Trimming shortened V by 0 bases and J by 9 bases, and 18 bases separated the two germline ends. This CDR3 is 16 amino acids long. In germline, CDR1 is MGHRA, CDR2 YSYEKL. In regard to this clone: Its antigen remains unidentified.

Produced via immunoSEQ multiplex PCR; TCRdb's table is partial and in-frame only. The sample records over 50,000 clones, 92% being singletons. The rearrangement uses TRBV4-1 and TRBJ2-1; maybe TRBD2 (6 bases). The material was CD4+ or CD8+ T cells sorted from blood, obtained in a trial of the OX40 agonist ivuxolimab. The clonotype comes from an adult with an advanced solid tumor such as melanoma, head and neck, liver or kidney cancer. CDR3 protein: CASSQDYRGVYLEQFF. The DNA for the CDR3 is TGCGCCAGCAGCCAAGATTATCGCGGGGTCTACCTTGAGCAGTTCTTC.